This T cell receptor beta chain is from a study of T-cell reconstitution after alpha-beta-depleted transplantation in children (dated by TCRdb to between 2015 and 2016). In terms of the full investigation: Using TCR repertoire profiling, the study quantitatively followed how T-cell immune reconstitution unfolded in children after TCRalphabeta/CD19-depleted allogeneic hematopoietic cell transplantation. What the research found in general, with its limitations: The apparently early alphabetaT-cell count recovery about two months after transplant was reportedly dependent on only several hundred rapidly expanded clones derived from non-depleted graft cells. Hyperexpanded clone frequencies declined over subsequent months; after one year, T-cell counts and TCRbeta diversity were mostly attributed to newly produced T cells. The high TCRbeta diversity at day 60 in some patients was ascribed to recipient T cells and intrathymic progenitors that had survived conditioning.

Receptors were amplified or captured by PCR. Sequencing was carried out with an Illumina HiSeq 2500. To normalize quantification of the TCRbeta repertoire, the TCR libraries were built with molecular barcoding that relied on unique molecular identifiers. TCRdb ran its own pipeline on the public reads, namely fastp trimming at Q25 and MiXCR clone calling, and kept in-frame beta chains. Each entry merges the rows of one CDR3 protein and shows their most common DNA and genes. The sample table holds 500,000 to 750,000 distinct CDR3 sequences, of which over 10% were seen once. The top ten constitute approximately 2% of the sample. Sequences SQVTM (CDR1) and ANQGSEA (CDR2) are obtained from the germline V gene. V is shortened by 1 base, J by 7 bases, and the region joining them spans 17 bases. The cysteine opens and the phenylalanine closes a CDR3 of 14 amino acids. Of all the DNA, just the CDR3 is kept, 42 bases in frame from base 1.

This clonotype was observed a few times. This clone's antigen is unknown. Base-call qualities are not available, and no considerably larger clone is one nucleotide away. The sample's treatment or condition label, in plain terms: allogeneic hematopoietic cell transplantation with graft depleted of TCRalphabeta T cells and CD19 B cells. Transplant recipients were children who received TCRalphabeta/CD19-depleted allogeneic hematopoietic cell grafts. The sequence came from a male patient younger than 18 who had a stem cell transplant for acute myeloid leukemia, so the T cells may come from the graft donor. This material consisted of PBMCs, mostly from graft donor cells, taken 360 days after TCRalphabeta/CD19-depleted stem cell transplant. The chain is encoded by TRBV29-1 joined to TRBJ2-7; the D segment could be TRBD2, given 6 matching bases. The CDR3 in this case is CSVEGAGHSQEQYF. The DNA sequence is TGCAGCGTTGAAGGAGCGGGCCACTCTCAGGAGCAGTACTTC.